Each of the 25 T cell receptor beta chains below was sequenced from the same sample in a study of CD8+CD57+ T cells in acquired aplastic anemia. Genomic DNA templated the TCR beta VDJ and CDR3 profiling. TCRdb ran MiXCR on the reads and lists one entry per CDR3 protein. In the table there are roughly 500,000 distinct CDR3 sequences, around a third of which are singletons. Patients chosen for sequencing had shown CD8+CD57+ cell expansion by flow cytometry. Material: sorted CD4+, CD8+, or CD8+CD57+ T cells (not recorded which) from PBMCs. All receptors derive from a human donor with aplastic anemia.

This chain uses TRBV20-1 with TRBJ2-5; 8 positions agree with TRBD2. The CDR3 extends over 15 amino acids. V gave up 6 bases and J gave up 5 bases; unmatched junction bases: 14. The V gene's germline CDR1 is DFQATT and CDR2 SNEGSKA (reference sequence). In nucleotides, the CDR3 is TGCAGTGCCACTCAATCCGGGGGGGCCGGGGAGACCCAGTACTTC. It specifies CSATQSGGAGETQYF.

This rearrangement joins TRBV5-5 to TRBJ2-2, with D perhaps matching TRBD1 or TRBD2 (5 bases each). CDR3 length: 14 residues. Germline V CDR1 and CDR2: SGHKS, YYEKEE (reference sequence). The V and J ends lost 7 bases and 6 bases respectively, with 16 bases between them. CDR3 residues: CASASILGAGELFF. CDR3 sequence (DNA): TGTGCCAGCGCTTCCATCCTGGGGGCCGGGGAGCTGTTTTTT.

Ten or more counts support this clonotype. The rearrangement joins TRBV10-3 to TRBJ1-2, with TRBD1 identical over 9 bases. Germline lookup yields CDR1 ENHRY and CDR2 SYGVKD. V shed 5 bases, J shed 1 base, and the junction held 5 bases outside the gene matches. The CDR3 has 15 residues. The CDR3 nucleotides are TGTGCCATCAGTACAGGGGGCAAGGTTAACTATGGCTACACCTTC. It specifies CAISTGGKVNYGYTF.

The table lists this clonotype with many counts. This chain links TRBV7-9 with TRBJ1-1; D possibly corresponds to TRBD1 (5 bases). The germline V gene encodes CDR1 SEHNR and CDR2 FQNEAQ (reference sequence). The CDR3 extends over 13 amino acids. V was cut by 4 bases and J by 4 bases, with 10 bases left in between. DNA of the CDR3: TGTGCCAGCAGCTCCTGGGGGGGCACTGAAGCTTTCTTT. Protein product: CASSSWGGTEAFF. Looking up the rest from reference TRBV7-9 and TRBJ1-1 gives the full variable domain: DTGVSQNPRHKITKRGQNVTFRCDPISEHNRLYWYRQTLGQGPEFLTYFQNEAQLEKSRLLSDRFSAERPKGSFSTLEIQRTEQGDSAMYLCASSSWGGTEAFFGQGTRLTVV.

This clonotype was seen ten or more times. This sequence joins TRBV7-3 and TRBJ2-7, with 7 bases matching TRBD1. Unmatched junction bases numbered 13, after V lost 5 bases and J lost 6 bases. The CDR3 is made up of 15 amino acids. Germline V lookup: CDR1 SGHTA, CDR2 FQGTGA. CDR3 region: CASSPVQGQSSEQYF. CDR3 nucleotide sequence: TGTGCCAGCAGCCCGGTTCAGGGACAGTCTTCCGAGCAGTACTTC. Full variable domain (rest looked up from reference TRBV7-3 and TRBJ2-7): GAGVSQTPSNKVTEKGKYVELRCDPISGHTALYWYRQSLGQGPEFLIYFQGTGAADDSGLPNDRFFAVRPEGSVSTLKIQRTERGDSAVYLCASSPVQGQSSEQYFGPGTRLTVT.

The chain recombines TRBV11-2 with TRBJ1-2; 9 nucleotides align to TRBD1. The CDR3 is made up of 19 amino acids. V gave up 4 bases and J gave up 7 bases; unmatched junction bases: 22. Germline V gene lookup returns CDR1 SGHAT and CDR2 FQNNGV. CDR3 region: CASSCLGKLPGQGSGGYTF. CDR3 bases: TGTGCCAGCAGCTGTCTGGGGAAGCTACCAGGACAGGGGTCAGGTGGCTACACCTTC.

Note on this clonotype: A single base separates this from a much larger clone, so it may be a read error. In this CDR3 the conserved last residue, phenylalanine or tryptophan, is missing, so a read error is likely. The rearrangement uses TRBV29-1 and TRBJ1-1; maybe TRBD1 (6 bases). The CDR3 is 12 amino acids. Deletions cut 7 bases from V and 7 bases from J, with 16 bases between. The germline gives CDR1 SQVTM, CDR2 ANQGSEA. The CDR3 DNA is TGCAGCGGGGTGGGGGGGGCGGATGAAGCTTTCTCT. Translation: CSGVGGADEAFS.

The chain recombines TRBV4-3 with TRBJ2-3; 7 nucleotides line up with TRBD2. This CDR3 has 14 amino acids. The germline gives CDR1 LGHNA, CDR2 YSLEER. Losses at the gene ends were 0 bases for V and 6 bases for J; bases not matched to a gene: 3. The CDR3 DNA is TGCGCCAGCAGCCAAGAAGCGGGGAGGGATACGCAGTATTTT. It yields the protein CASSQEAGRDTQYF.

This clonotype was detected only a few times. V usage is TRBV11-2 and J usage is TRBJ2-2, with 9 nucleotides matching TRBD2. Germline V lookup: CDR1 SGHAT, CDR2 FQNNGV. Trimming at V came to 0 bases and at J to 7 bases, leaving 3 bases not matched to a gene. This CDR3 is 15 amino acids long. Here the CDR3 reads CASSLEIAGVGELFF. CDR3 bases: TGTGCCAGCAGCTTAGAAATAGCGGGAGTCGGGGAGCTGTTTTTT.

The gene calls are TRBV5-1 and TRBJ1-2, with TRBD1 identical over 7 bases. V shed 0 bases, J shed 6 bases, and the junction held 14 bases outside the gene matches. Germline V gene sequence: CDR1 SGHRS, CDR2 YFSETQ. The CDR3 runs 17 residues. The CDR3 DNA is TGCGCCAGCAGCTTGGAAGGTACAGGGGCTCGCCAGAATGGCTACACCTTC. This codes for CASSLEGTGARQNGYTF.

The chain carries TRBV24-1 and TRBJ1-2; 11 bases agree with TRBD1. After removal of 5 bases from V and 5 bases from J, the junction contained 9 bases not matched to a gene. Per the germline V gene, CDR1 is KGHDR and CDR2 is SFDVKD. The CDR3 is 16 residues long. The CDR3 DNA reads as TGTGCCACCAGTGCGGCGGGACAGGGGGTAGGATATGGCTACACCTTC. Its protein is CATSAAGQGVGYGYTF.

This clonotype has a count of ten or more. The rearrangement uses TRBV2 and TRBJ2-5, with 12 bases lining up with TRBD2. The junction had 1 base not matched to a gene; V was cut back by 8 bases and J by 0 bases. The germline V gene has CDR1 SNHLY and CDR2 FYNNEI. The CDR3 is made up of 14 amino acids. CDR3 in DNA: TGTGCCAGCTCTAGCGGGAGGGACCAAGAGACCCAGTACTTC. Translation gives CASSSGRDQETQYF.

CDR3 DNA: TGTGCCAGCAGCCAAGGCGGCTGGGGGCGGAATCAGCCCCAGCATTTT. It codes for CASSQGGWGRNQPQHF. The J gene is TRBJ1-5, the V gene TRBV2; possibly TRBD1 for D (6 bases). The CDR3 runs to 16 residues. Germline loops: CDR1 SNHLY, CDR2 FYNNEI. V was cut by 6 bases and J by 4 bases, with 19 bases left in between.

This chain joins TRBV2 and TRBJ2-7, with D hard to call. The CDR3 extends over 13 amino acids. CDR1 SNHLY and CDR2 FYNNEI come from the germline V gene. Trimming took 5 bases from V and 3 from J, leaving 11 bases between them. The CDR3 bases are TGTGCCAGCAGTCAGAATTGGAACTACGAGCAGTACTTC. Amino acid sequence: CASSQNWNYEQYF.

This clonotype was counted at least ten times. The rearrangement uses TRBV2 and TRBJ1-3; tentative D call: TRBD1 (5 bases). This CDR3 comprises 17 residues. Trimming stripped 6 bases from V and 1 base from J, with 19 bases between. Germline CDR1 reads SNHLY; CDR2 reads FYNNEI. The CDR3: CASRSRVQAESGNTIYF. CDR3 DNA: TGTGCCAGCAGATCCAGGGTACAGGCCGAGTCTGGAAACACCATATATTTT.

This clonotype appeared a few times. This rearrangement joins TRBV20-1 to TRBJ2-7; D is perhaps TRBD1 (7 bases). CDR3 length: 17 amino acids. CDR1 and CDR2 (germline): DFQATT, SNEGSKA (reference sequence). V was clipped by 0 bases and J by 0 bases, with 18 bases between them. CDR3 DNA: TGCAGTGCTAGAGATCCCCTTTCAGGGGGGATCTCCTACGAGCAGTACTTC. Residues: CSARDPLSGGISYEQYF.

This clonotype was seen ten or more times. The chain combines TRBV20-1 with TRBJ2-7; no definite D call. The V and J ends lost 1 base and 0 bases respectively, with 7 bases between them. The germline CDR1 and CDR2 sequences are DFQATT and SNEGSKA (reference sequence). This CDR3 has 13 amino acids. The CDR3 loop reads CSARGTISYEQYF. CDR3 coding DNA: TGCAGTGCTAGAGGGACGATCTCCTACGAGCAGTACTTC.

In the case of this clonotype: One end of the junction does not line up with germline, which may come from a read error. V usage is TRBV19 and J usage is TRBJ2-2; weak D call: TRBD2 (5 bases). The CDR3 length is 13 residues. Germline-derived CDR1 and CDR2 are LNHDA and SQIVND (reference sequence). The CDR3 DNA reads TGTGCCAGTAGTATAGGATTCTACGGGGAGCCGTTTTTT. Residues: CASSIGFYGEPFF.

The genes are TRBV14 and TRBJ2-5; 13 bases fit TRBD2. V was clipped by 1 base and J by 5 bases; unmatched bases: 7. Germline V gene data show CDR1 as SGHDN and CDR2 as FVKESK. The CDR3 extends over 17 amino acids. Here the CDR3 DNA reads TGTGCCAGCAGCCAAGGTGGCCGACTAGCGGGGGGTGAGACCCAGTACTTC. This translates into CASSQGGRLAGGETQYF.

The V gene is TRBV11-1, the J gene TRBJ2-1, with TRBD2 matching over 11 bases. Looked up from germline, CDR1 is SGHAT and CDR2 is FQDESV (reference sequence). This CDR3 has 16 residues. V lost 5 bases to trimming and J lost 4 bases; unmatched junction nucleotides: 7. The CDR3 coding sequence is TGTGCCAGCAGCGAGACTAGCGGGACCCTGTACAATGAGCAGTTCTTC. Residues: CASSETSGTLYNEQFF.

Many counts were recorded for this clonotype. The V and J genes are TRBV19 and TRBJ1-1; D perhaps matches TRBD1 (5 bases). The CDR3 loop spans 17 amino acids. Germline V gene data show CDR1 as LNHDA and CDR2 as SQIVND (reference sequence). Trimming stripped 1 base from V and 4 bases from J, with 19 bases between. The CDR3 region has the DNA TGTGCCAGTAGTATAGTGGGGGTCGTAGCATTGAGCACTGAAGCTTTCTTT. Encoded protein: CASSIVGVVALSTEAFF. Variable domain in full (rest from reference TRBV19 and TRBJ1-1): DGGITQSPKYLFRKEGQNVTLSCEQNLNHDAMYWYRQDPGQGLRLIYYSQIVNDFQKGDIAEGYSVSREKKESFPLTVTSAQKNPTAFYLCASSIVGVVALSTEAFFGQGTRLTVV.

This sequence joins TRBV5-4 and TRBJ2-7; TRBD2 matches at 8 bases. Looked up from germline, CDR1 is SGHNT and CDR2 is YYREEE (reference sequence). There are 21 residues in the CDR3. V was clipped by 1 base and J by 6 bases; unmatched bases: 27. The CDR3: CASSLFKGTSGGGITQSEQYF. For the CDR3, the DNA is TGTGCCAGCAGCTTGTTTAAAGGAACTAGCGGAGGGGGGATTACCCAATCCGAGCAGTACTTC.

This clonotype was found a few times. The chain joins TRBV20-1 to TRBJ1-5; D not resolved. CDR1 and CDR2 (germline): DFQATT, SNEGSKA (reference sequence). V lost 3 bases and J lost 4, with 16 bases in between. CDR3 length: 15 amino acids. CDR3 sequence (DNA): TGCAGTGCTAGGCCGGGATCCCAAACAAATCAGCCCCAGCATTTT. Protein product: CSARPGSQTNQPQHF.

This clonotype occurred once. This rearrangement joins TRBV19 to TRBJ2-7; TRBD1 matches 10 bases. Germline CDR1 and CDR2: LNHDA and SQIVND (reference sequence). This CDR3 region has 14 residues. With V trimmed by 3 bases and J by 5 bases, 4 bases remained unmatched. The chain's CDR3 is CASSMTGGADEQYF. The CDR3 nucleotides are TGTGCCAGTAGTATGACAGGGGGCGCGGACGAGCAGTACTTC.

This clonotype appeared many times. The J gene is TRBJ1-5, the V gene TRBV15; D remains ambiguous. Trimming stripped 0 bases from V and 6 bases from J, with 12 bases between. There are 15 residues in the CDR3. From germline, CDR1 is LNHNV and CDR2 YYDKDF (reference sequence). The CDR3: CATSRDHSSPQPQHF. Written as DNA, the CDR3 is TGTGCCACCAGCAGAGATCACAGTTCGCCTCAGCCCCAGCATTTT.